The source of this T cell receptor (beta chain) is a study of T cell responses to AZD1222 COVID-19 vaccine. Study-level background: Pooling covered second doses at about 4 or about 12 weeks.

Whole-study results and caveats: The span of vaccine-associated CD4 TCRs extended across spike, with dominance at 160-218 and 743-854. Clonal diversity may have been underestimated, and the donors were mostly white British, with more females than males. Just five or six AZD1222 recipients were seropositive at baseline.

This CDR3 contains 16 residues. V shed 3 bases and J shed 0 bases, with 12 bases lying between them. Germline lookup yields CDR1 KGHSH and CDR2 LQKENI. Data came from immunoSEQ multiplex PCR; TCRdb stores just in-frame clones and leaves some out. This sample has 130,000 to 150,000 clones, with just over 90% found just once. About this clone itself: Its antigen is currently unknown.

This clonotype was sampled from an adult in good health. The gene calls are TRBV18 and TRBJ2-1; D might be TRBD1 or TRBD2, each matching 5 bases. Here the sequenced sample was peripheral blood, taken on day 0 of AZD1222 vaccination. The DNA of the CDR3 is TGTGCCAGCTCACCCAATCGGGGCACCTCCTACAATGAGCAGTTCTTC. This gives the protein CASSPNRGTSYNEQFF.